The 9 T cell receptor beta chains below were found in one sample sequenced in a study of T cell changes during pregnancy in multiple sclerosis. Here immunoSEQ multiplex PCR was the method, and the copy in TCRdb shows in-frame clones only, minus some. The table has fewer than 80,000 clones, around 90% seen once. The specimen was peripheral blood, collected in the first trimester of pregnancy. The source is a female donor in good health, enrolled as a control in a pregnancy study.

The DNA of the CDR3 is TGTGCCAGCAGTGACACGGGACAGGGCAACTATGGCTACACCTTC. Amino acids: CASSDTGQGNYGYTF. This chain uses TRBV6-4 with TRBJ1-2; 9 positions match TRBD1. This CDR3 has 15 amino acids. Losses at the gene ends were 2 bases for V and 2 bases for J; bases not matched to a gene: 3. The germline V gene has CDR1 MRHNA and CDR2 SNTAGT.

This clone was seen a handful of times. The V call is TRBV19, the J call TRBJ2-7; 9 bases fit TRBD1. CDR3 length equals 13 residues. From germline, CDR1 is LNHDA and CDR2 SQIVND (reference sequence). V was pared by 5 bases and J by 3 bases, with 2 bases of the junction left unmatched. CDR3 sequence: CASSLGQGYEQYF. DNA of the CDR3: TGTGCCAGTAGTTTGGGACAGGGCTACGAGCAGTACTTC.

In its sample, this clone was seen once. The chain combines TRBV6-1 with TRBJ1-1; 7 bases are shared with TRBD1. Trimming cost V 8 bases and J 0 bases; bases outside gene matches: 9. The CDR3 totals 15 residues. Germline loops: CDR1 MNHNS, CDR2 SASEGT. The CDR3 spells CASDRDRTVNTEAFF. In DNA form, the CDR3 reads TGTGCCAGCGACAGGGATCGTACGGTGAACACTGAAGCTTTCTTT.

The chain recombines TRBV28 with TRBJ1-1, with 8 positions matching TRBD1. V trimming: 5 bases; J trimming: 0 bases; junction bases outside the gene matches: 11. The length of the CDR3 is 17 residues. CDR1 is MDHEN and CDR2 is SYDVKM in the germline V gene. The CDR3 region is CASSQDRVLNMNTEAFF. The CDR3 DNA reads as TGTGCCAGCAGTCAGGACAGGGTTCTGAATATGAACACTGAAGCTTTCTTT.

A few counts support this clone. The chain recombines TRBV4-2 with TRBJ2-7; 10 positions agree with TRBD2. With V trimmed by 1 base and J by 0 bases, 0 bases remained unmatched. The CDR3 contains 15 residues. CDR1 is LGHNA, CDR2 YNFKEQ, per germline. The CDR3 region is CASSQGLAGSYEQYF. CDR3 nucleotide sequence: TGTGCCAGCAGCCAAGGACTAGCGGGCTCCTACGAGCAGTACTTC.

The chain employs TRBV6-5 and TRBJ1-2; a possible D gene is TRBD1 (6 bases). V dropped 2 bases and J dropped 2 bases, with 15 bases sitting between them. This CDR3 comprises 16 residues. Germline CDR1 is MNHEY and CDR2 is SVGAGI. CDR3 loop: CASSYTRGMGNYGYTF. CDR3 nucleotide sequence: TGTGCCAGCAGTTACACCAGGGGTATGGGGAACTATGGCTACACCTTC.

V is TRBV18 and J is TRBJ2-7, with TRBD1 identical over 10 bases. Losses at the gene ends were 3 bases for V and 2 bases for J; bases not matched to a gene: 7. The germline gives CDR1 KGHSH, CDR2 LQKENI. The CDR3 contains 16 residues. The DNA for the CDR3 is TGTGCCAGCTCACCCAGAGGGACAGGGGACCCCTACGAGCAGTACTTC. The encoded protein is CASSPRGTGDPYEQYF.

The chain recombines TRBV5-8 with TRBJ1-4; 8 bases are a match to TRBD1. The CDR3 consists of 15 residues. The ends lost 4 bases at V and 8 bases at J; junction bases unmatched: 10. CDR1 is SGHTS and CDR2 is YDEGEE in the germline V gene. In DNA, the CDR3 is TGTGCCAGCAGCAACAGACAGGGGAGAAGGGAAAAACTGTTTTTT. Its protein is CASSNRQGRREKLFF.

This clone was seen a handful of times. The chain carries TRBV19 and TRBJ2-1; a possible D gene is TRBD2 (5 bases). Trimming removed 8 bases from V and 9 bases from J, with 8 bases in between. This CDR3 is built from 10 residues. CDR1 is LNHDA, CDR2 SQIVND, per germline (reference sequence). CDR3 nucleotide sequence: TGTGCCAGTGGGGAGTTTGAGCAGTTCTTC. Its protein product is CASGEFEQFF.